A selection of T cell receptor beta chains follows, all from one sample in a study of shared clonotypes between healthy human individuals. This table comes from immunoSEQ multiplex PCR, and its TCRdb copy is limited to in-frame clones, with some not included. This table holds hundreds of thousands of clones, roughly 77% found once. Sequencing was carried out using PBMCs. The receptors stem from a woman aged 40 to 50 in good health. Some clones in this sample may be carry-over from other donors' samples. The CDR3 runs from the conserved cysteine through the conserved F or W. A D gene is named only where the DNA matches it firmly. Clone size is not always given. Where it is, it says once, few, many or a class for expanded clones.

j_gene: TRBJ2-5
d_gene: TRBD2
abundance: -
v_gene: TRBV11-1
CDR3aa: CASSSGLAGVLQTQYF
CDR3nt: TGTGCCAGCAGCTCGGGACTAGCGGGAGTGTTACAGACCCAGTACTTC

j_gene: TRBJ1-5
d_gene: -
abundance: -
v_gene: TRBV10-3
CDR3aa: CAISESGQPQHF
CDR3nt: TGTGCCATCAGTGAGTCGGGTCAGCCCCAGCATTTT

j_gene: TRBJ2-2
d_gene: -
abundance: -
v_gene: TRBV4-1
CDR3aa: CASSQDAGLDTGELFF
CDR3nt: TGCGCCAGCAGCCAAGATGCGGGACTTGACACCGGGGAGCTGTTTTTT

j_gene: TRBJ2-3
d_gene: TRBD2
abundance: many
v_gene: TRBV11-3
CDR3aa: CASSFWGGSPDTQYF
CDR3nt: TGTGCCAGCAGCTTTTGGGGGGGTTCTCCAGATACGCAGTATTTT

j_gene: TRBJ1-5
d_gene: -
abundance: once
v_gene: TRBV12-5
CDR3aa: CASGSRCGTEAPYSNQPQHF
CDR3nt: TGTGCTAGTGGTTCCCGTTGTGGGACCGAAGCCCCCTATAGCAATCAGCCCCAGCATTTT

j_gene: TRBJ1-2
d_gene: -
abundance: few
v_gene: TRBV7-8
CDR3aa: CASSPGTEVYGYTF
CDR3nt: TGTGCCAGCAGCCCGGGGACTGAGGTATATGGCTACACCTTC

j_gene: TRBJ2-3
d_gene: -
abundance: -
v_gene: TRBV4-1
CDR3aa: CASSPGDRPSTDTQYF
CDR3nt: TGCGCCAGCAGCCCCGGGGACCGACCTAGCACAGATACGCAGTATTTT

j_gene: TRBJ1-5
d_gene: TRBD1
abundance: -
v_gene: TRBV5-1
CDR3aa: CASSSTGGRGQPQHF
CDR3nt: TGCGCCAGCAGCTCCACAGGGGGCAGAGGTCAGCCCCAGCATTTT

j_gene: TRBJ2-7
d_gene: -
abundance: few
v_gene: TRBV7-9
CDR3aa: CASSLGPAVYEQYF
CDR3nt: TGTGCCAGCAGCTTAGGGCCAGCGGTCTACGAGCAGTACTTC

j_gene: TRBJ2-3
d_gene: -
abundance: -
v_gene: TRBV19
CDR3aa: CASSSFIGASTDTQYF
CDR3nt: TGTGCCAGTAGCTCCTTCATCGGCGCCAGCACAGATACGCAGTATTTT

j_gene: TRBJ1-5
d_gene: -
abundance: -
v_gene: TRBV28
CDR3aa: CASWPTGRGNQPQHF
CDR3nt: TGTGCCAGCTGGCCGACAGGCAGGGGCAATCAGCCCCAGCATTTT

j_gene: TRBJ1-4
d_gene: -
abundance: -
v_gene: TRBV2
CDR3aa: CASSLNRNGGEKLFF
CDR3nt: TGTGCCAGCAGTCTGAACCGGAACGGCGGTGAAAAACTGTTTTTT

j_gene: TRBJ1-2
d_gene: -
abundance: -
v_gene: TRBV2
CDR3aa: CASLRGGLHYGYTF
CDR3nt: TGTGCCAGCCTGAGGGGGGGGCTGCACTATGGCTACACCTTC

j_gene: TRBJ2-2
d_gene: TRBD1
abundance: -
v_gene: TRBV18
CDR3aa: CASPRDSNTGELFF
CDR3nt: TGTGCCAGCCCACGGGACAGCAACACCGGGGAGCTGTTTTTT

j_gene: TRBJ2-2
d_gene: TRBD2
abundance: many
v_gene: TRBV4-3
CDR3aa: CASSRLPGLAGGELFF
CDR3nt: TGCGCCAGCAGCCGACTTCCGGGACTAGCGGGCGGGGAGCTGTTTTTT